The rows below give T cell receptor beta chains drawn from one sample of a study of OX40 agonist ivuxolimab in advanced cancers. Only in-frame clones appear in the TCRdb table, and some are missing; sequencing was by immunoSEQ multiplex PCR. The repertoire has tens of thousands of clones, 85% to 95% of them found once; the top ten carry about 11%. The sequences come from CD4+ or CD8+ T cells sorted from blood, collected in a trial of the OX40 agonist ivuxolimab. The receptors originated from an adult with an advanced solid tumor such as melanoma, head and neck, liver or kidney cancer. Each CDR3 is given with its conserved first and last residue. The order of the fields is V gene, J gene, D gene, clone size, CDR3 protein, CDR3 DNA. A D gene is named only where the DNA matches it firmly. Size tells how often a clone was seen (once, few, many) or the class of an expanded clone, and some rows leave it out.

TRBV19,TRBJ1-3,TRBD1,NA,CASTDRDDPGNTIYF,TGTGCCAGTACCGACAGGGACGATCCTGGAAACACCATATATTTT
TRBV29-1,TRBJ2-7,TRBD1,NA,CSVISGQGYEQYF,TGCAGCGTGATCTCGGGACAGGGTTACGAGCAGTACTTC
TRBV23-1,TRBJ2-5,NA,few,CASSQLRAQETQYF,TGCGCCAGCAGTCAATTACGGGCTCAAGAGACCCAGTACTTC
TRBV7-9,TRBJ2-7,NA,NA,CASSLGQNYEQYF,TGTGCCAGCAGCTTAGGGCAGAACTACGAGCAGTACTTC
TRBV19,TRBJ2-7,NA,NA,CASIGGANYEQYF,TGTGCCAGTATAGGAGGGGCCAACTACGAGCAGTACTTC
TRBV4-1,TRBJ1-4,NA,NA,CASSAAIHLGEGLFF,TGCGCCAGCAGCGCCGCAATTCACTTGGGGGAGGGGCTGTTTTTT
TRBV5-6,TRBJ1-6,NA,NA,CASSLGVSSYNSPLHF,TGTGCCAGCAGCTTGGGGGTGAGCTCCTATAATTCACCCCTCCACTTT
TRBV6-5,TRBJ1-2,NA,NA,CASSYLSQANYGYTF,TGTGCCAGCAGTTACTTAAGCCAGGCTAACTATGGCTACACCTTC
TRBV6-5,TRBJ1-1,NA,NA,CASSTWTDRGTEAFF,TGTGCCAGCAGTACCTGGACGGACCGGGGCACTGAAGCTTTCTTT
TRBV28,TRBJ2-7,NA,once,CASSSSGGSYEQYF,TGTGCCAGCAGTTCCTCAGGTGGCTCCTACGAGCAGTACTTC
TRBV7-9,TRBJ1-1,NA,once,CASIMTGENTEAFF,TGTGCCAGCATCATGACAGGAGAGAACACTGAAGCTTTCTTT
TRBV19,TRBJ2-7,TRBD2,NA,CASSKGTRAYEQYF,TGTGCCAGTAGTAAGGGGACTAGGGCCTACGAGCAGTACTTC
TRBV10-1,TRBJ1-5,NA,NA,CANPLGTHKMYSNQPQHF,TGCGCCAATCCCCTTGGCACGCATAAAATGTATAGCAATCAGCCCCAGCATTTT
TRBV5-5,TRBJ2-7,TRBD2,NA,CASSAGLAAYEQYF,TGTGCCAGCAGCGCTGGACTAGCGGCATACGAGCAGTACTTC
TRBV30,TRBJ1-1,TRBD1,NA,CAWWDSYEAFF,TGTGCCTGGTGGGACAGTTATGAAGCTTTCTTT
TRBV28,TRBJ1-2,NA,NA,CASSLRQGHVYGYTF,TGTGCCAGCAGTTTGAGGCAGGGGCATGTCTATGGCTACACCTTC
TRBV4-3,TRBJ2-1,NA,NA,CASSQGGRVPYNEQFF,TGCGCCAGCAGCCAAGGGGGCCGTGTTCCCTACAATGAGCAGTTCTTC
TRBV4-1,TRBJ2-1,TRBD2,NA,CASSQGGGVGYEQFF,TGCGCCAGCAGCCAAGGCGGGGGAGTGGGCTATGAGCAGTTCTTC
TRBV4-3,TRBJ2-7,TRBD1,NA,CASSRGQGVFEQYF,TGCGCCAGCAGCCGGGGACAGGGGGTTTTCGAGCAGTACTTC
TRBV6-1,TRBJ2-7,TRBD1,once,CASSEGPQGALYEQYF,TGTGCCAGCAGTGAAGGGCCCCAGGGGGCTCTATACGAGCAGTACTTC
TRBV30,TRBJ2-7,NA,NA,CAWTRPGGGWYEQYF,TGTGCCTGGACCCGCCCGGGTGGGGGTTGGTACGAGCAGTACTTC
TRBV13,TRBJ1-2,NA,NA,CASSLRDEGALLYGYTF,TGTGCCAGCAGCTTAAGGGACGAAGGGGCCCTCCTATATGGCTACACCTTC
TRBV7-9,TRBJ2-1,NA,NA,CASSPTSSDEQFF,TGTGCCAGCAGCCCGACTAGTTCGGATGAGCAGTTCTTC
TRBV7-9,TRBJ1-2,NA,NA,CASSFESGYGYTF,TGTGCCAGCAGCTTCGAGAGTGGCTATGGCTACACCTTC
TRBV6-5,TRBJ2-5,NA,once,CASSQIAALEETQYF,TGTGCCAGCAGTCAAATAGCGGCACTCGAAGAGACCCAGTACTTC
TRBV7-9,TRBJ1-2,TRBD1,NA,CASSPWDRETDGYTF,TGTGCCAGCAGCCCCTGGGACAGGGAGACGGATGGCTACACCTTC
TRBV29-1,TRBJ2-2,TRBD2,NA,CSVATSGRDTGELFF,TGCAGCGTTGCGACTAGCGGGAGGGATACCGGGGAGCTGTTTTTT
TRBV2,TRBJ2-7,TRBD1,NA,CAVGQVAYEQYF,TGTGCCGTAGGACAGGTAGCCTACGAGCAGTACTTC
TRBV6-5,TRBJ2-7,NA,medium-sized,CASSYSQGYEQYF,TGTGCCAGCAGTTACTCACAGGGTTACGAGCAGTACTTC
TRBV4-3,TRBJ2-7,NA,NA,CASSQDEPRSGGYEQYF,TGCGCCAGCAGCCAAGATGAGCCCCGGAGTGGGGGTTACGAGCAGTACTTC